Below, 27 T cell receptor beta chains from the same sample are listed, as sequenced in a study of cytomegalovirus exposure and HLA in healthy donors. PCR amplification relied on 60 Vbeta primers (plus 13 Jbeta primers). Measured with immunoSEQ multiplex PCR; TCRdb has only the in-frame clones, and not every one. The repertoire holds about 56,000 clones, with about 80% as singletons. Sample: PBMCs. The source is a man between 35 and 55 years old in good health and CMV-seronegative.

The V call is TRBV11-3, the J call TRBJ2-5; the match to TRBD2 covers 11 bases. The CDR3 consists of 18 residues. V was clipped by 1 base and J by 2 bases; unmatched bases: 9. CDR1 and CDR2 (germline): SGHNT, YENEEA. For the CDR3, the DNA is TGTGCCAGCAGCTTAGGTCGAACTAGCGGGGGCCAGCAAGAGACCCAGTACTTC. Residues: CASSLGRTSGGQQETQYF.

Only a few counts were recorded for this clone. This chain joins TRBV6-6 and TRBJ2-7; unclear D gene. The germline gives CDR1 MNHNY, CDR2 SVGAGI (reference sequence). Trimming took 6 bases from V and 2 from J, leaving 8 bases between them. The CDR3 contains 12 residues. CDR3 sequence reads: CASSEQAYEQYF. The DNA of the CDR3 is TGTGCCAGCAGCGAGCAAGCCTACGAGCAGTACTTC.

The chain employs TRBV6-5 and TRBJ1-2; D is unclear. Germline V gene sequence: CDR1 MNHEY, CDR2 SVGAGI. CDR3 length: 14 amino acids. The V and J ends lost 2 bases and 4 bases respectively, with 11 bases between them. Written as DNA, the CDR3 is TGTGCCAGCAGTTACCAGTCCACGGGCTATGGCTACACCTTC. Protein: CASSYQSTGYGYTF.

The rearrangement uses TRBV30 and TRBJ2-3, with 7 bases lining up with TRBD1. The length of the CDR3 is 13 residues. Per the germline V gene, CDR1 is GTSNPN and CDR2 is SVGIG (reference sequence). V lost 5 bases to trimming and J lost 0 bases; unmatched junction nucleotides: 2. CDR3: CAWDRESTDTQYF. CDR3 in DNA: TGTGCCTGGGACAGGGAAAGCACAGATACGCAGTATTTT.

The gene calls are TRBV9 and TRBJ1-2; D remains unclear. Germline CDR1 reads SGDLS; CDR2 reads YYNGEE. The CDR3 consists of 13 residues. V gave up 3 bases and J gave up 3 bases, with 9 bases separating them. This CDR3 is CASSESLDYGYTF. The CDR3 coding sequence is TGTGCCAGCAGCGAGAGCCTGGACTATGGCTACACCTTC.

V is TRBV27 and J is TRBJ2-1; 9 bases match TRBD1. The V gene end was trimmed by 5 bases and the J gene end by 9 bases; junction bases not matched to a gene: 8. CDR1 and CDR2 (germline): MNHEY, SMNVEV (reference sequence). The CDR3 runs to 14 residues. CDR3 in DNA: TGTGCCAGCAGTCCGGGACAGGGACTTGGTGAGCAGTTCTTC. Translating it yields CASSPGQGLGEQFF.

This chain connects TRBV2 to TRBJ1-5, with D perhaps matching TRBD1 (5 bases). Trimming took 7 bases from V and 5 from J, leaving 15 bases between them. CDR3 length: 14 residues. Germline V lookup: CDR1 SNHLY, CDR2 FYNNEI. Written as DNA, the CDR3 is TGTGCCAGCAAGGCGGGGGGGTGGGATCAGCCCCAGCATTTT. Protein: CASKAGGWDQPQHF.

This clone was found once. The chain has TRBV30 and TRBJ1-1; TRBD1 agrees at 7 bases. CDR1 is GTSNPN and CDR2 is SVGIG in the germline V gene (reference sequence). V gave up 7 bases and J gave up 4 bases; unmatched junction bases: 9. This CDR3 region has 13 residues. In DNA, the CDR3 is TGTGCCTTCACCCCGGACAGGTTCACTGAAGCTTTCTTT. Amino acids: CAFTPDRFTEAFF.

This clone was counted between two and nine times. The chain employs TRBV2 and TRBJ2-2; a possible D gene is TRBD1 (5 bases). The CDR3 totals 16 residues. Germline lookup yields CDR1 SNHLY and CDR2 FYNNEI. V lost 7 bases and J lost 4, with 19 bases in between. The CDR3 region has the DNA TGTGCCAGCACTACGTCAAGCAGGGCGCCCACCGGGGAGCTGTTTTTT. This sequence encodes CASTTSSRAPTGELFF. Using reference TRBV2 and TRBJ2-2 for the parts outside the CDR3, the full variable domain is EPEVTQTPSHQVTQMGQEVILRCVPISNHLYFYWYRQILGQKVEFLVSFYNNEISEKSEIFDDQFSVERPDGSNFTLKIRSTKLEDSAMYFCASTTSSRAPTGELFFGEGSRLTVL.

The chain links TRBV11-2 to TRBJ2-2; 9 nucleotides agree with TRBD2. Per the germline V gene, CDR1 is SGHAT and CDR2 is FQNNGV. J was trimmed by 4 bases and V by 1 base; bases with no gene match: 10. The CDR3 sequence is 18 residues long. This CDR3 reads CASSLVRWAGGITGELFF. CDR3 DNA sequence: TGTGCCAGCAGCTTAGTTCGATGGGCGGGGGGGATCACCGGGGAGCTGTTTTTT. Full variable domain (remainder filled in from reference TRBV11-2 and TRBJ2-2): EAGVAQSPRYKIIEKRQSVAFWCNPISGHATLYWYQQILGQGPKLLIQFQNNGVVDDSQLPKDRFSAERLKGVDSTLKIQPAKLEDSAVYLCASSLVRWAGGITGELFFGEGSRLTVL.

The rearrangement uses TRBV5-1 and TRBJ2-1; TRBD1 aligns across 8 bases. CDR3 length: 13 residues. CDR1 SGHRS and CDR2 YFSETQ come from the germline V gene. V shed 3 bases, J shed 4 bases, and the junction held 0 bases outside the gene matches. The CDR3 nucleotides read TGCGCCAGCAGCTGGACAGGGTACAATGAGCAGTTCTTC. It translates to CASSWTGYNEQFF.

The rearrangement uses TRBV4-3 and TRBJ1-2; 8 bases agree with TRBD1. The CDR3 totals 15 residues. The V and J ends lost 1 base and 2 bases, in that order; junction bases with no gene match: 3. The V gene's germline CDR1 is LGHNA and CDR2 YSLEER. For the CDR3, the DNA is TGCGCCAGCAGCCAAGCACAGGGGGGCAACTATGGCTACACCTTC. This encodes CASSQAQGGNYGYTF.

This chain uses TRBV11-3 with TRBJ2-7, with 8 nucleotides matching TRBD2. Trimming removed 5 bases from V and 5 bases from J; junction bases left unmatched: 14. CDR3 length equals 16 residues. CDR1 SGHNT and CDR2 YENEEA come from the germline V gene. The CDR3 here is CASSLPGGLGQHEQYF. The CDR3 DNA follows: TGTGCCAGCAGCCTTCCGGGGGGACTAGGACAACACGAGCAGTACTTC.

The genes are TRBV30 and TRBJ1-5; possible D gene TRBD1, 5 bases. CDR1 GTSNPN and CDR2 SVGIG come from the germline V gene (reference sequence). V was shortened by 1 base and J by 5 bases, with 12 bases between the two germline ends. The CDR3 contains 14 residues. The CDR3 reads CAWSGGEPDQPQHF. CDR3 DNA sequence: TGTGCCTGGAGTGGGGGGGAACCCGATCAGCCCCAGCATTTT.

The J gene is TRBJ1-3, the V gene TRBV5-1; 7 bases are a match to TRBD1. The germline CDR1 and CDR2 sequences are SGHRS and YFSETQ. CDR3 length equals 17 residues. V lost 0 bases and J lost 0; bases outside the gene matches: 6. DNA for the CDR3: TGCGCCAGCAGCTTGGGCACTAACAGGGGCTCTGGAAACACCATATATTTT. Protein sequence: CASSLGTNRGSGNTIYF. Looking up the rest from reference TRBV5-1 and TRBJ1-3 gives the full variable domain: KAGVTQTPRYLIKTRGQQVTLSCSPISGHRSVSWYQQTPGQGLQFLFEYFSETQRNKGNFPGRFSGRQFSNSRSEMNVSTLELGDSALYLCASSLGTNRGSGNTIYFGEGSWLTVV.

This sequence joins TRBV7-9 and TRBJ2-2, with 8 bases matching TRBD1. This CDR3 is built from 14 residues. Germline CDR1 is SEHNR and CDR2 is FQNEAQ (reference sequence). Trimming removed 4 bases from V and 5 bases from J; junction bases left unmatched: 3. CDR3 nucleotides: TGTGCCAGCAGCTATGACAGGGGAACCGGGGAGCTGTTTTTT. It specifies CASSYDRGTGELFF.

As for this clone: The junction does not match germline at one end; this may be a read error. The chain uses TRBV28 and TRBJ1-2, with 9 bases that match TRBD1. The CDR3 runs 15 residues. Germline V CDR1 and CDR2: MDHEN, SYDVKM. The chain's CDR3 is CATSSPTGGGYGYTF. The DNA for the CDR3 is TGTGCCACCAGTTCTCCGACAGGGGGAGGCTATGGCTACACCTTC.

The chain links TRBV6-5 to TRBJ2-3; 8 bases align to TRBD2. The CDR3 is 16 residues long. The germline gives CDR1 MNHEY, CDR2 SVGAGI. Trimming took 4 bases from V and 0 from J; bases not matched to a gene: 6. CDR3 protein: CASSSTSGASTDTQYF. CDR3 nucleotide sequence: TGTGCCAGCAGTTCAACTAGCGGTGCTAGCACAGATACGCAGTATTTT.

V and J are TRBV6-1 and TRBJ2-5, with 7 positions matching TRBD1. Looked up from germline, CDR1 is MNHNS and CDR2 is SASEGT. The ends lost 5 bases at V and 4 bases at J; junction bases unmatched: 4. CDR3 length: 13 residues. The DNA of the CDR3 is TGTGCCAGCAGTAGGGACAGCTTAGAGACCCAGTACTTC. It specifies CASSRDSLETQYF.

This clone was observed a few times. V is TRBV5-4 and J is TRBJ1-1; D is possibly TRBD1 (6 bases). V lost 4 bases and J 1 base, leaving 11 bases between the germline ends. Germline V gene sequence: CDR1 SGHNT, CDR2 YYREEE (reference sequence). The CDR3 is 14 residues long. The CDR3 here is CASSPVRGNTEAFF. The CDR3 DNA sequence: TGTGCCAGCAGCCCCGTCAGGGGGAACACTGAAGCTTTCTTT. The variable domain in full, completed from reference TRBV5-4 and TRBJ1-1, reads ETGVTQSPTHLIKTRGQQVTLRCSSQSGHNTVSWYQQALGQGPQFIFQYYREEENGRGNFPPRFSGLQFPNYSSELNVNALELDDSALYLCASSPVRGNTEAFFGQGTRLTVV.

The chain has TRBV4-3 and TRBJ1-2; a weak D match, TRBD1 (6 bases). The CDR3 has 15 amino acids. Germline V gene sequence: CDR1 LGHNA, CDR2 YSLEER. Trimming shortened V by 4 bases and J by 4 bases, and 16 bases separated the two germline ends. CDR3: CASSRGGGAPYGYTF. The CDR3 DNA is TGCGCCAGCAGCCGAGGGGGAGGGGCGCCCTATGGCTACACCTTC.

This rearrangement joins TRBV28 to TRBJ1-2, with D unclear. Trimming pared 11 bases from V and 1 base from J, leaving 17 bases between. This CDR3 comprises 14 residues. CDR1 and CDR2 (germline): MDHEN, SYDVKM. The CDR3 coding sequence is TGTGCCGGATTTTCGGCGGGAATTAACTATGGCTACACCTTC. It is translated as CAGFSAGINYGYTF.

The V call is TRBV2, the J call TRBJ1-3; D is unresolved. The CDR3 has 13 amino acids. V was pared by 4 bases and J by 1 base, with 5 bases between. CDR1 SNHLY and CDR2 FYNNEI come from the germline V gene. CDR3 nucleotide sequence: TGTGCCAGCAGTGGAGGGTCTGGAAACACCATATATTTT. Translation gives CASSGGSGNTIYF.

The chain couples TRBV4-1 to TRBJ2-5; the match to TRBD2 covers 8 bases. Germline V gene lookup returns CDR1 MGHRA and CDR2 YSYEKL. CDR3 length: 18 amino acids. V gave up 2 bases and J gave up 5 bases; unmatched junction bases: 16. CDR3 nucleotides: TGCGCCAGCAGCCAATTCAGTTCCGGGGGGGCCTTCGAGGAGACCCAGTACTTC. It codes for CASSQFSSGGAFEETQYF.

J is TRBJ1-2 and V is TRBV7-2; D gene uncertain. V lost 4 bases, J lost 3 bases, and 9 bases lay in between. Germline-derived CDR1 and CDR2 are SGHTA and FQGNSA. This CDR3 spans 13 amino acids. CDR3 bases: TGTGCCAGCAGCTCGAACAGCCACTATGGCTACACCTTC. The encoded protein is CASSSNSHYGYTF.

This clone was seen just once. This sequence joins TRBV14 and TRBJ2-6; 12 bases are shared with TRBD1. The CDR3 consists of 17 residues. The V and J ends lost 3 bases and 4 bases, in that order; junction bases with no gene match: 4. The germline V gene has CDR1 SGHDN and CDR2 FVKESK. CDR3 protein: CASSQGQGAGGANVLTF. CDR3 nucleotides: TGTGCCAGCAGCCAGGGACAGGGGGCAGGAGGGGCCAACGTCCTGACTTTC.

J is TRBJ2-1 and V is TRBV27; tentatively, D is TRBD2 (6 bases). The CDR3 sequence is 14 residues long. V dropped 3 bases and J dropped 4 bases, with 10 bases sitting between them. CDR1 and CDR2 (germline): MNHEY, SMNVEV (reference sequence). CDR3 in amino acids: CASSFRLDYNEQFF. CDR3 sequence (DNA): TGTGCCAGCAGTTTTCGACTAGATTACAATGAGCAGTTCTTC.